This T cell receptor (beta chain) was profiled in a study of blood T cell repertoires in COVID-19. Study-level information: The study drew acute and convalescent COVID-19 samples from the United States, Italy and Spain. T cells, B-cell-depleted T cells, or PBMCs provided the cDNA or gDNA that served as material.

Germline CDR1 reads LGHDT; CDR2 reads YNNKEL (reference sequence). The CDR3 runs 15 residues. Trimming pared 3 bases from V and 1 base from J, leaving 10 bases between. Original processing methods: Counts of nucleated cells, estimated from reference gene primer amplification, were obtained. Here immunoSEQ multiplex PCR was the method, and the copy in TCRdb shows in-frame clones only, minus some. V and J calls plus clone size are reproduced from that table; the DNA served to infer D and trimming. Among a few hundred thousand clones, roughly 90% were seen once, and the ten largest hold 0.95% to 1.5%. The source material was peripheral blood. The receptor was derived from a man aged 35-49 years with acute or convalescent COVID-19. The chain is built from TRBV3-1 (or the pseudogene TRBV3-2) and TRBJ2-1; possible D gene TRBD2, 6 bases. CDR3 sequence reads: CASSHWRESYNEQFF. The CDR3 bases are TGTGCCAGCAGCCATTGGCGGGAATCCTACAATGAGCAGTTCTTC.